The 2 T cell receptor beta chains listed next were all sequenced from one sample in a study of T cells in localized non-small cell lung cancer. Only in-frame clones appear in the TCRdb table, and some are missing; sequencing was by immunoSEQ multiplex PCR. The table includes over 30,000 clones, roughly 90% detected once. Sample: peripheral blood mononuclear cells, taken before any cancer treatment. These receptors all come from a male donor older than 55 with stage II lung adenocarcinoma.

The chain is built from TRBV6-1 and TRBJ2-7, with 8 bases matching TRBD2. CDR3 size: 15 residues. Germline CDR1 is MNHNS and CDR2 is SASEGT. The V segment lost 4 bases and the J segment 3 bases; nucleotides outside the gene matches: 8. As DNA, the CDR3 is TGTGCCAGCAGTGTAAATAGCGGGAACCACTACGAGCAGTACTTC. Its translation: CASSVNSGNHYEQYF.

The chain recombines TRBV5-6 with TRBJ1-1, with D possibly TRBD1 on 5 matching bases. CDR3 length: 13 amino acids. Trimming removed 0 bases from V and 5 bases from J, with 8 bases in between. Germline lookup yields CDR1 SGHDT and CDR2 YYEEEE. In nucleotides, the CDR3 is TGTGCCAGCAGCTTGGATTGGGGGACTGAAGCTTTCTTT. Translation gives CASSLDWGTEAFF. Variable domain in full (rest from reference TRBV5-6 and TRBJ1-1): DAGVTQSPTHLIKTRGQQVTLRCSPKSGHDTVSWYQQALGQGPQFIFQYYEEEERQRGNFPDRFSGHQFPNYSSELNVNALLLGDSALYLCASSLDWGTEAFFGQGTRLTVV.